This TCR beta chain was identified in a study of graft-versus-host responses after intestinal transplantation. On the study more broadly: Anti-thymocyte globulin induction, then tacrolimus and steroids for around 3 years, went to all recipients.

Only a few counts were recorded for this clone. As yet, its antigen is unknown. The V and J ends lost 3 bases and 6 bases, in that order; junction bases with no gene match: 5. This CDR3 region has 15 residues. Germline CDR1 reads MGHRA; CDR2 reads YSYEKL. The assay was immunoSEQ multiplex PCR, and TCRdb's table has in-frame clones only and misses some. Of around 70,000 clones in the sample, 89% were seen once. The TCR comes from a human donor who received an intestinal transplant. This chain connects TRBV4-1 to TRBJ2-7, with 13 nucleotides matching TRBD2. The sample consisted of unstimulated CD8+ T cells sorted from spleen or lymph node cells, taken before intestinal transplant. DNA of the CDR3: TGCGCCAGCAGCCAGACTAGCGGGGGGACTGCCGAGCAGTACTTC. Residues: CASSQTSGGTAEQYF.